One and the same sample provided the 22 T cell receptor beta chains below, sequenced in a study of OX40 agonist ivuxolimab in advanced cancers. The data were produced by immunoSEQ multiplex PCR, yet TCRdb's version contains in-frame clones alone and is incomplete. Of 130,000 or so clones in the sample, under 95% were seen once. This sample comprised CD4+ or CD8+ T cells sorted from blood, obtained in a trial of the OX40 agonist ivuxolimab. The receptors here all came from an adult with an advanced solid tumor such as melanoma, head and neck, liver or kidney cancer.

The chain uses TRBV6-5 and TRBJ1-1; D is possibly TRBD1 (6 bases). The V and J ends lost 6 bases and 5 bases respectively, with 16 bases between them. Germline values: CDR1 MNHEY, CDR2 SVGAGI. This CDR3 contains 14 residues. The CDR3 nucleotides are TGTGCCAGCAGCCGACCAAGGGGGAGGACTGAAGCTTTCTTT. Residues: CASSRPRGRTEAFF.

The chain combines TRBV7-9 with TRBJ1-2, with D possibly being TRBD1 (5 bases). V was clipped by 1 base and J by 13 bases, with 19 bases between them. The CDR3 loop spans 14 amino acids. CDR1 is SEHNR and CDR2 is FQNEAQ in the germline V gene (reference sequence). CDR3 coding DNA: TGTGCCAGCAGCTTAGAGCAGGGCGGGTTTGGATTCACCTTC. Translation gives CASSLEQGGFGFTF.

As concerns this clone: At the DNA level, this CDR3 is encoded by other sequences in the same sample as well. The rearrangement joins TRBV9 to TRBJ2-7; D might be TRBD2 (5 bases). CDR3 length: 12 residues. CDR1 and CDR2 from the germline V gene are SGDLS and YYNGEE. Trimming shortened V by 3 bases and J by 7 bases, and 11 bases separated the two germline ends. The CDR3 coding sequence is TGTGCCAGCAGCGGGGGTCGGGGAGAGCAGTACTTC. Protein product: CASSGGRGEQYF.

The gene calls are TRBV5-4 and TRBJ1-1; D possibly corresponds to TRBD1 (5 bases). CDR3 length: 16 residues. CDR1 is SGHNT and CDR2 is YYREEE in the germline V gene (reference sequence). Trimming stripped 0 bases from V and 1 base from J, with 13 bases between. CDR3 sequence reads: CASSLAGGGRNTEAFF. CDR3 DNA: TGTGCCAGCAGCTTGGCCGGGGGGGGAAGGAACACTGAAGCTTTCTTT.

This chain uses TRBV12-5 with TRBJ1-4; D remains unclear. Germline V gene sequence: CDR1 LGHNT, CDR2 FRNRAP. The V end lost 3 bases, the J end lost 4 bases, and 15 bases lay between the germline ends. The CDR3 consists of 16 residues. CDR3 nucleotide sequence: TGTGCTAGTGGTTTTACAAAGGCAGGCGTTAATGAAAAACTGTTTTTT. It codes for CASGFTKAGVNEKLFF.

The CDR3 nucleotides are TGTGCCAGCAGTAGGGACGGGGGTCCAGATACGCAGTATTTT. Translated, it gives CASSRDGGPDTQYF. The chain uses TRBV2 and TRBJ2-3; D possibly corresponds to TRBD2 (6 bases). In germline, CDR1 is SNHLY, CDR2 FYNNEI. This CDR3 is 14 amino acids long. With 5 bases removed from V and 4 bases from J, the gap between germline ends came to 13 bases.

The chain carries TRBV7-2 and TRBJ2-3, with 8 bases lining up with TRBD1. Germline V gene lookup returns CDR1 SGHTA and CDR2 FQGNSA. The J segment lost 0 bases and the V segment lost 4 bases, leaving 3 bases of the junction unmatched. This CDR3 has 15 amino acids. For the CDR3, the DNA is TGTGCCAGCAGCTCGGGACAGGTTAGCACAGATACGCAGTATTTT. Protein: CASSSGQVSTDTQYF.

The CDR3 bases are TGTGCCAGCAGCCAAATCTACAGGACCCTTCAGCCCCAGCATTTT. It encodes CASSQIYRTLQPQHF. The chain combines TRBV28 with TRBJ1-5; tentatively, D is TRBD1 (5 bases). Trimming pared 6 bases from V and 6 bases from J, leaving 18 bases between. In germline, CDR1 is MDHEN, CDR2 SYDVKM. This CDR3 comprises 15 residues. The complete variable domain, with remaining parts taken from reference TRBV28 and TRBJ1-5, reads DVKVTQSSRYLVKRTGEKVFLECVQDMDHENMFWYRQDPGLGLRLIYFSYDVKMKEKGDIPEGYSVSREKKERFSLILESASTNQTSMYLCASSQIYRTLQPQHFGDGTRLSIL.

The chain recombines TRBV5-8 with TRBJ2-1, with D possibly TRBD1 on 6 matching bases. The CDR3 runs to 16 residues. Germline values: CDR1 SGHTS, CDR2 YDEGEE. Trimming left V 4 bases short and J 0 bases short, with 14 bases between. The chain's CDR3 is CASSIRQVSSYNEQFF. CDR3 DNA sequence: TGTGCCAGCAGCATTAGACAGGTTAGCTCCTACAATGAGCAGTTCTTC.

The rearrangement joins TRBV7-2 to TRBJ1-1; the D gene is possibly TRBD1 (6 bases). The CDR3 runs 16 residues. In germline, CDR1 is SGHTA, CDR2 FQGNSA. V was cut by 2 bases and J by 2 bases, with 15 bases left in between. Here the CDR3 reads CASSLSPDSFNTEAFF. The CDR3 DNA reads as TGTGCCAGCAGCTTAAGCCCGGACAGCTTCAACACTGAAGCTTTCTTT.

As to this clone: In the same sample, other DNA sequences code for this CDR3. This chain uses TRBV29-1 with TRBJ2-7, with TRBD2 as a possible D gene (5 bases). Germline lookup yields CDR1 SQVTM and CDR2 ANQGSEA. Trimming pared 1 base from V and 0 bases from J, leaving 16 bases between. This CDR3 spans 16 amino acids. Written as DNA, the CDR3 is TGCAGCGTTGAAGGGGTCGGGATTCAAAGCTCCTACGAGCAGTACTTC. This encodes CSVEGVGIQSSYEQYF.

This chain joins TRBV19 and TRBJ1-6; D uncertain. Trimming removed 8 bases from V and 7 bases from J, with 12 bases in between. Germline values: CDR1 LNHDA, CDR2 SQIVND (reference sequence). The CDR3 loop spans 13 amino acids. The CDR3 protein is CASRQRQNSPLHF. For the CDR3, the DNA is TGTGCCAGTCGGCAGCGTCAAAATTCACCCCTCCACTTT.

This chain uses TRBV6-4 with TRBJ2-1; 14 bases fit TRBD2. There are 13 residues in the CDR3. Per germline, CDR1 MRHNA and CDR2 SNTAGT. The V gene end was trimmed by 6 bases and the J gene end by 15 bases; junction bases not matched to a gene: 7. The CDR3 nucleotides read TGTGCCAGCAGAGCGGGACTAGCGGGAGTCCCGTTCTTC. Amino acid sequence: CASRAGLAGVPFF.

The chain has TRBV6-5 and TRBJ1-1; D not resolved. The germline V gene encodes CDR1 MNHEY and CDR2 SVGAGI. The CDR3 sequence is 11 residues long. The ends were cut back, 7 bases at V and 3 bases at J, with 6 bases in the middle. As DNA, the CDR3 is TGTGCCAGCACGGGGTACACTGAAGCTTTCTTT. Protein: CASTGYTEAFF.

About this clone: At one of its ends the junction is not consistent with the germline gene, which may arise from a read error. The J gene is TRBJ2-5, the V gene TRBV5-4; a weak D match, TRBD1 (5 bases). CDR1 SGHNT and CDR2 YYREEE come from the germline V gene (reference sequence). The CDR3 contains 13 residues. This chain's CDR3 is CASSLDKQETQYF. In DNA form, the CDR3 reads TGTGCCAGCAGTTTGGACAAACAAGAGACCCAGTACTTC.

The chain employs TRBV19 and TRBJ1-2; D gene uncertain. Germline V lookup: CDR1 LNHDA, CDR2 SQIVND (reference sequence). V gave up 3 bases and J gave up 5 bases, with 10 bases separating them. The CDR3 consists of 13 residues. CDR3 bases: TGTGCCAGTAGTATTTCCCTTAGGTATGGCTACACCTTC. Its translation: CASSISLRYGYTF.

The chain recombines TRBV7-2 with TRBJ1-4; no reliable D call. V shed 2 bases and J shed 8 bases, with 18 bases lying between them. The CDR3 runs to 16 residues. Germline lookup yields CDR1 SGHTA and CDR2 FQGNSA. The CDR3 region is CASSLRATPVGEKLFF. The CDR3 nucleotides are TGTGCCAGCAGCTTAAGGGCCACCCCGGTAGGGGAAAAACTGTTTTTT.

This chain joins TRBV5-1 and TRBJ2-2; D might be TRBD2 (5 bases). The length of the CDR3 is 15 residues. CDR1 is SGHRS, CDR2 YFSETQ, per germline. V was trimmed by 2 bases and J by 6 bases, leaving 14 bases between them. CDR3 nucleotides: TGCGCCAGCAGCTTCACGGCTAGCTTTCCCGGGGAGCTGTTTTTT. Encoded protein: CASSFTASFPGELFF. The whole variable domain, filled in from reference TRBV5-1 and TRBJ2-2, reads KAGVTQTPRYLIKTRGQQVTLSCSPISGHRSVSWYQQTPGQGLQFLFEYFSETQRNKGNFPGRFSGRQFSNSRSEMNVSTLELGDSALYLCASSFTASFPGELFFGEGSRLTVL.

The V gene is TRBV7-2, the J gene TRBJ2-1; 14 bases are shared with TRBD2. The CDR3 has 17 residues. Germline values: CDR1 SGHTA, CDR2 FQGNSA. J was trimmed by 8 bases and V by 2 bases; bases with no gene match: 8. CDR3 residues: CASSLPPGLAGAYEQFF. Written as DNA, the CDR3 is TGTGCCAGCAGCTTACCTCCGGGACTAGCGGGAGCCTATGAGCAGTTCTTC.

The V and J genes are TRBV7-2 and TRBJ2-3; weak D call: TRBD2 (5 bases). Germline CDR1 and CDR2: SGHTA and FQGNSA. CDR3 length: 14 amino acids. Trimming shortened V by 5 bases and J by 2 bases, and 11 bases separated the two germline ends. CDR3 protein: CASSRRVHTDTQYF. The CDR3, as DNA: TGTGCCAGCAGCCGGCGGGTCCACACAGATACGCAGTATTTT.

Only one count was recorded for this clone. The chain has TRBV2 and TRBJ2-1, with D tentatively TRBD1 or TRBD2 (6 bases each). The V and J ends lost 6 bases and 8 bases respectively, with 11 bases between them. Germline lookup yields CDR1 SNHLY and CDR2 FYNNEI. The length of the CDR3 is 12 residues. The CDR3 here is CASSQGGYEQFF. The DNA for the CDR3 is TGTGCCAGCAGCCAAGGGGGGTATGAGCAGTTCTTC.

The J gene is TRBJ2-1, the V gene TRBV11-3; D might be TRBD1 or TRBD2, each matching 5 bases. Germline lookup yields CDR1 SGHNT and CDR2 YENEEA. V lost 3 bases to trimming and J lost 3 bases, with 9 bases between them. This CDR3 is built from 14 residues. The CDR3 coding sequence is TGTGCCAGCAGCTTTAGAGGGGACTACAATGAGCAGTTCTTC. This gives the protein CASSFRGDYNEQFF.